The 21 T cell receptor beta chains below all came from one sample that was sequenced in a study of shared clonotypes between healthy human individuals. Here immunoSEQ multiplex PCR was the method, and the copy in TCRdb shows in-frame clones only, minus some. This table has roughly 640,000 clones, 74% appearing once. The sequencing input was memory CD4+ T cells sorted from blood. Described subset: CD45RA-negative fraction. These receptors were collected from a woman aged 30 to 39 in good health.

This clone was counted a few times. The rearrangement links TRBV27 to TRBJ1-2; perhaps TRBD1 as D (6 bases). The V and J ends lost 3 bases and 7 bases respectively, with 18 bases between them. Germline-derived CDR1 and CDR2 are MNHEY and SMNVEV (reference sequence). This CDR3 has 15 residues. The DNA for the CDR3 is TGTGCCAGCAGTTTGGCAGGGGTACATAAGGTTGGCTACACCTTC. Residues: CASSLAGVHKVGYTF.

In this sample, this clone turned up many times. This rearrangement joins TRBV6-1 to TRBJ1-5; unclear D gene. V dropped 0 bases and J dropped 0 bases, with 15 bases sitting between them. The CDR3 contains 18 residues. Germline assignment: CDR1 MNHNS and CDR2 SASEGT. DNA of the CDR3: TGTGCCAGCAGTGAAGCCCCTGTGGTACAGACTAGCAATCAGCCCCAGCATTTT. Translating it yields CASSEAPVVQTSNQPQHF.

The V call is TRBV25-1, the J call TRBJ2-5; 10 nucleotides agree with TRBD2. After removal of 3 bases from V and 0 bases from J, the junction contained 1 base not matched to a gene. CDR1 and CDR2 from the germline V gene are MGHDK and SYGVNS. CDR3 size: 15 residues. The CDR3 sequence is CASSDTSGDQETQYF. The CDR3 DNA is TGTGCCAGCAGTGACACTAGCGGGGACCAAGAGACCCAGTACTTC.

The V call is TRBV7-2, the J call TRBJ2-1, with D tentatively TRBD2 (5 bases). Trimming pared 5 bases from V and 8 bases from J, leaving 13 bases between. The CDR3 length is 13 residues. CDR1 is SGHTA and CDR2 is FQGNSA in the germline V gene. DNA for the CDR3: TGTGCCAGCAGCCTGCTAACTAGGTATGAGCAGTTCTTC. It codes for CASSLLTRYEQFF.

The CDR3 sequence is CSVQPVAYNEQFF. The CDR3 DNA is TGCAGCGTCCAGCCAGTAGCCTACAATGAGCAGTTCTTC. The rearrangement links TRBV29-1 to TRBJ2-1, with no clear D. Trimming removed 6 bases at V and 2 bases at J, with 11 bases between. In germline, CDR1 is SQVTM, CDR2 ANQGSEA. This CDR3 contains 13 residues.

The CDR3 protein is CASGLVLRAGYNYGYTF. The CDR3, as DNA: TGTGCTAGTGGTTTGGTACTGAGGGCAGGTTATAACTATGGCTACACCTTC. The chain recombines TRBV12-5 with TRBJ1-2; D call uncertain. The CDR3 consists of 17 residues. Germline CDR1 reads LGHNT; CDR2 reads FRNRAP. V lost 0 bases and J lost 1, with 15 bases in between. The complete variable domain, with remaining parts taken from reference TRBV12-5 and TRBJ1-2, reads DARVTQTPRHKVTEMGQEVTMRCQPILGHNTVFWYRQTMMQGLELLAYFRNRAPLDDSGMPKDRFSAEMPDATLATLKIQPSEPRDSAVYFCASGLVLRAGYNYGYTFGSGTRLTVV.

This clone was recorded a few times. Other DNA variants within this sample encode the same CDR3. The genes are TRBV2 and TRBJ2-5, with D hard to call. Looked up from germline, CDR1 is SNHLY and CDR2 is FYNNEI. V was clipped by 3 bases and J by 3 bases, with 8 bases between them. The CDR3 is 13 residues long. The CDR3 nucleotides read TGTGCCAGCAGTGAGGCCCAGGAAGAGACCCAGTACTTC. It is translated as CASSEAQEETQYF.

V gene TRBV10-3 combines with J gene TRBJ1-5, with TRBD1 matching over 12 bases. The CDR3 sequence is 17 residues long. The junction had 12 bases not matched to a gene; V was cut back by 6 bases and J by 6 bases. CDR1 and CDR2 (germline): ENHRY, SYGVKD. CDR3 amino acids: CAISPTRDRGQVQPQHF. Written as DNA, the CDR3 is TGTGCCATCAGCCCCACCCGGGACAGGGGGCAAGTTCAGCCCCAGCATTTT.

This clone was seen only a few times. The junction shows a germline mismatch at one end, possibly a read error. The gene calls are TRBV28 and TRBJ1-5, with 7 bases lining up with TRBD1. The CDR3 consists of 18 residues. Germline-derived CDR1 and CDR2 are MDHEN and SYDVKM. DNA of the CDR3: TGTGCCAGCAGTTTGTCGACAGGGATAAGGCCCACTCATCATCCCCAGCATTTT. Its translation is CASSLSTGIRPTHHPQHF.

To note about this clone: The same CDR3 can be traced to other DNA sequences in this sample. This chain connects TRBV5-1 to TRBJ2-5, with TRBD1 identical over 7 bases. This CDR3 has 13 residues. V gave up 1 base and J gave up 3 bases; unmatched junction bases: 0. In germline, CDR1 is SGHRS, CDR2 YFSETQ. The CDR3 nucleotides read TGCGCCAGCAGCTTGCAGGGGGAAGAGACCCAGTACTTC. Its translation: CASSLQGEETQYF. The full variable domain, with the rest looked up from reference TRBV5-1 and TRBJ2-5, is KAGVTQTPRYLIKTRGQQVTLSCSPISGHRSVSWYQQTPGQGLQFLFEYFSETQRNKGNFPGRFSGRQFSNSRSEMNVSTLELGDSALYLCASSLQGEETQYFGPGTRLLVL.

The DNA of the CDR3 is TGTGCCAGCAGCTTATCACCAGGGGCCACTGAAGCTTTCTTT. Encoded protein: CASSLSPGATEAFF. This rearrangement joins TRBV7-2 to TRBJ1-1; maybe TRBD1 (6 bases). The V and J ends lost 2 bases and 4 bases respectively, with 11 bases between them. The CDR3 runs 14 residues. CDR1 and CDR2 from the germline V gene are SGHTA and FQGNSA.

This clone has a single count. This chain connects TRBV28 to TRBJ1-5; no firm D call. The CDR3 loop spans 13 amino acids. Germline V gene sequence: CDR1 MDHEN, CDR2 SYDVKM. Trimming pared 3 bases from V and 11 bases from J, leaving 14 bases between. This CDR3 reads CASSLWLHPAQHF. CDR3 sequence (DNA): TGTGCCAGCAGTTTGTGGCTCCACCCGGCCCAGCATTTT.

The J gene is TRBJ2-7, the V gene TRBV4-1, with TRBD1 matching 7 bases. The germline CDR1 and CDR2 sequences are MGHRA and YSYEKL. The J segment lost 3 bases and the V segment lost 3 bases, leaving 11 bases of the junction unmatched. The CDR3 is 16 residues long. The CDR3 protein is CASSQRKGQLNYEQYF. CDR3 DNA sequence: TGCGCCAGCAGCCAGAGAAAGGGACAGCTAAACTACGAGCAGTACTTC.

This clone appeared a few times. Other DNA sequences of this sample code for an identical CDR3. This sequence joins TRBV27 and TRBJ1-6, with 9 bases matching TRBD1. Germline lookup yields CDR1 MNHEY and CDR2 SMNVEV (reference sequence). The CDR3 length is 15 residues. V trimming: 5 bases; J trimming: 7 bases; junction bases outside the gene matches: 6. The CDR3 DNA is TGTGCCAGCAGTCGGACAGGGGTGGGCAATTCACCCCTCCACTTT. It yields the protein CASSRTGVGNSPLHF.

The chain joins TRBV19 to TRBJ2-7; weak D call: TRBD1 (6 bases). The V end was cut by 3 bases, the J end by 0 bases, with 18 bases between. CDR3 length: 17 residues. Germline V gene sequence: CDR1 LNHDA, CDR2 SQIVND (reference sequence). In nucleotides, the CDR3 is TGTGCCAGTAGTATCCGCCCTACAGGGCTGAGCTCCTACGAGCAGTACTTC. Translated: CASSIRPTGLSSYEQYF.

This rearrangement joins TRBV5-5 to TRBJ2-7; TRBD1 aligns across 9 bases. CDR3 length equals 14 residues. Looked up from germline, CDR1 is SGHKS and CDR2 is YYEKEE (reference sequence). J gave up 6 bases and V 4 bases, and 8 bases lay outside the gene matches. The CDR3 loop is CASSGWDRVGEQYF. The DNA of the CDR3 is TGTGCCAGCAGCGGGTGGGACAGGGTTGGCGAGCAGTACTTC. Full variable domain (outside the CDR3, taken from reference TRBV5-5 and TRBJ2-7): DAGVTQSPTHLIKTRGQQVTLRCSPISGHKSVSWYQQVLGQGPQFIFQYYEKEERGRGNFPDRFSARQFPNYSSELNVNALLLGDSALYLCASSGWDRVGEQYFGPGTRLTVT.

The CDR3 DNA reads as TGCGCCAGCAGCCCCGGGGCCAATCAGCCCCAGCATTTT. Translated, it gives CASSPGANQPQHF. The V gene is TRBV5-1, the J gene TRBJ1-5; D is possibly TRBD1 (5 bases). The CDR3 length is 13 residues. Germline CDR1 SGHRS, CDR2 YFSETQ. Trimming pared 4 bases from V and 3 bases from J, leaving 8 bases between.

This rearrangement joins TRBV27 to TRBJ1-1, with 7 bases lining up with TRBD1. Germline CDR1 and CDR2: MNHEY and SMNVEV (reference sequence). After removal of 6 bases from V and 3 bases from J, the junction contained 4 bases not matched to a gene. The CDR3 consists of 13 residues. The DNA of the CDR3 is TGTGCCAGCAGCAGGGACAGCGACACTGAAGCTTTCTTT. Its translation is CASSRDSDTEAFF.

This clone was seen a few times. The V call is TRBV5-1, the J call TRBJ2-5, with D tentatively TRBD2 (6 bases). The CDR3 runs 16 residues. Trimming removed 6 bases at V and 1 base at J, with 19 bases between. Looked up from germline, CDR1 is SGHRS and CDR2 is YFSETQ. CDR3 region: CASNRGTSFAQETQYF. CDR3 DNA sequence: TGCGCCAGCAATCGGGGAACTAGCTTCGCCCAAGAGACCCAGTACTTC. The variable domain in full, with the rest retrieved from reference TRBV5-1 and TRBJ2-5, is KAGVTQTPRYLIKTRGQQVTLSCSPISGHRSVSWYQQTPGQGLQFLFEYFSETQRNKGNFPGRFSGRQFSNSRSEMNVSTLELGDSALYLCASNRGTSFAQETQYFGPGTRLLVL.

The CDR3 loop reads CASSQDPQGGQPQHF. The CDR3 DNA follows: TGCGCCAGCAGCCAAGATCCACAGGGAGGTCAGCCCCAGCATTTT. The chain couples TRBV4-1 to TRBJ1-5; D might be TRBD1 (6 bases). With 0 bases removed from V and 6 bases from J, the gap between germline ends came to 12 bases. The CDR3 sequence is 15 residues long. CDR1 is MGHRA, CDR2 YSYEKL, per germline.

This clone was detected a few times. The rearrangement uses TRBV10-1 and TRBJ1-1; perhaps TRBD1 as D (6 bases). Trimming pared 6 bases from V and 3 bases from J, leaving 11 bases between. This CDR3 is 13 amino acids long. From germline, CDR1 is WNHNN and CDR2 SYGVQD (reference sequence). This CDR3 is CASRAHRDTEAFF. CDR3 nucleotide sequence: TGCGCCAGCAGGGCCCACAGGGACACTGAAGCTTTCTTT.